Given below is one TCR beta chain in context. Its cognate antigen is unknown. The V gene's germline CDR1 is MDHEN and CDR2 SYDVKM. The V end was cut by 10 bases, the J end by 4 bases, with 16 bases between. The CDR3 has 13 amino acids. TCRdb's table, derived via immunoSEQ multiplex PCR, lists solely in-frame clones and lacks some. The sample has over 70,000 clones, about 73% seen once. Autoimmune disease history or systemic immunosuppression disqualified patients. Sampling times: baseline, cycle 4 day 1, cycle 7 day 1. The source of the sample is a study of OX40 agonist ivuxolimab in advanced cancers. Study-level information: In this cohort, patients received ivuxolimab, an agonistic anti-OX40 (CD134) antibody.

Overall study findings and caveats: Still undetermined is the antigen specificity of the expanded peripheral T cells.

V usage is TRBV28 and J usage is TRBJ1-1; D unclear. The material sequenced was CD4+ or CD8+ T cells sorted from blood, taken in a trial of the OX40 agonist ivuxolimab. The receptor was derived from an adult with an advanced solid tumor such as melanoma, head and neck, liver or kidney cancer. CDR3 DNA sequence: TGTGCCATCCAAAATCAGAGGCGCACTGAAGCTTTCTTT. Amino acids: CAIQNQRRTEAFF.